This T cell receptor beta chain stems from a study of blood T cell repertoires in COVID-19. Study-wide background: There were acute and convalescent COVID-19 samples, and they came from the United States, Italy and Spain. From T cells, B-cell-depleted T cells, or PBMCs came the material, which was cDNA or gDNA.

Germline values: CDR1 SGHTA, CDR2 FQGNSA. V gave up 5 bases and J gave up 6 bases, with 10 bases separating them. CDR3 length: 12 residues. Per the original methods: Reference gene primer amplification in the assay estimated nucleated cell counts. The protocol was immunoSEQ multiplex PCR, while the TCRdb copy is restricted to in-frame clones and leaves out a portion. V, J and clone size derive from that table, while D and trimming were established from the DNA sequence. In the table there are about 59,000 clones, 81% of which are singletons. Details on this clone: The same CDR3 also results from other DNA sequences found in this sample.

This clonotype was sampled from a woman of 80 years or more with active or convalescent COVID-19. The sequenced sample consisted of peripheral blood. This chain connects TRBV7-2 to TRBJ1-2; no clear D. The CDR3 sequence: CASSLGLDGYTF. Written as DNA, the CDR3 is TGTGCCAGCAGCCTTGGCCTCGATGGCTACACCTTC.